The rows below give T cell receptor beta chains drawn from one sample of a study of cytomegalovirus exposure and HLA in healthy donors. The repertoire was sequenced with immunoSEQ multiplex PCR; TCRdb's copy has only in-frame clones and lacks some. The sample has about 190,000 clones; approximately 70% are singletons. Sequenced material: PBMCs. These receptors were taken from a woman younger than 45 in good health and CMV-seropositive. Each CDR3 is given with its conserved first and last residue. Each record gives: J gene, clone size, D gene, V gene, CDR3 DNA, CDR3 protein. The D gene is left open where the match is weak. Clone size appears in some rows only: once, few, many, or a class for an expanded clone.

J gene: TRBJ2-7; clone size: -; D gene: -; V gene: TRBV19; CDR3 DNA: TGTGCCAGTAGTACCATAGCTGATTACGAGCAGTACTTC; CDR3 protein: CASSTIADYEQYF
J gene: TRBJ2-5; clone size: -; D gene: -; V gene: TRBV16; CDR3 DNA: TGTGCCAGCAGCCAATGGGGGGGGCTGGGGTTGGTACGGGAGACCCAGTACTTC; CDR3 protein: CASSQWGGLGLVRETQYF
J gene: TRBJ2-7; clone size: -; D gene: TRBD1; V gene: TRBV5-1; CDR3 DNA: TGCGCCAGCAGCCGAAAAACAGGGGAAATCAACGAGCAGTACTTC; CDR3 protein: CASSRKTGEINEQYF
J gene: TRBJ1-2; clone size: -; D gene: -; V gene: TRBV6-5; CDR3 DNA: TGTGCCAGCAGTGAACGGGGGAGAGGGGGCTACACCTTC; CDR3 protein: CASSERGRGGYTF
J gene: TRBJ2-2; clone size: -; D gene: -; V gene: TRBV4-1; CDR3 DNA: TGCGCCAGCAGCCAAGCCCCCCGGGGGTCGAACACCGGGGAGCTGTTTTTT; CDR3 protein: CASSQAPRGSNTGELFF
J gene: TRBJ2-3; clone size: -; D gene: -; V gene: TRBV7-9; CDR3 DNA: TGTGCCAGCAGCTTAGGAGGCGGAACGCAGTATTTT; CDR3 protein: CASSLGGGTQYF
J gene: TRBJ1-1; clone size: -; D gene: -; V gene: TRBV19; CDR3 DNA: TGTGCCAGTAGTATCGGGGCCAGTTGGGGGGACACTGAAGCTTTCTTT; CDR3 protein: CASSIGASWGDTEAFF
J gene: TRBJ2-1; clone size: -; D gene: TRBD2; V gene: TRBV6-5; CDR3 DNA: TGTGCCAGCAGTAAACTAGCGGGGGAATACAATGAGCAGTTCTTC; CDR3 protein: CASSKLAGEYNEQFF
J gene: TRBJ2-7; clone size: -; D gene: TRBD2; V gene: TRBV5-1; CDR3 DNA: TGCGCCAGCAGCTGGGGACTAGCGGGTGGAGAGCAGTACTTC; CDR3 protein: CASSWGLAGGEQYF
J gene: TRBJ2-7; clone size: -; D gene: TRBD1; V gene: TRBV11-2; CDR3 DNA: TGTGCCAGCAGCTTCTGGCAGGGGGCATACGAGCAGTACTTC; CDR3 protein: CASSFWQGAYEQYF
J gene: TRBJ2-7; clone size: -; D gene: TRBD1; V gene: TRBV19; CDR3 DNA: TGTGCCAGTAGCCCAGGGACAGGCAGCGAGCAGTACTTC; CDR3 protein: CASSPGTGSEQYF
J gene: TRBJ2-7; clone size: -; D gene: TRBD2; V gene: TRBV5-4; CDR3 DNA: TGTGCCAGCAGCTTGGGGGGTAGCGGGAGCTCCTACGAGCAGTACTTC; CDR3 protein: CASSLGGSGSSYEQYF
J gene: TRBJ1-1; clone size: -; D gene: -; V gene: TRBV5-6; CDR3 DNA: TGTGCCAGCAGCTCCAGGGTTACTGAAGCTTTCTTT; CDR3 protein: CASSSRVTEAFF
J gene: TRBJ2-7; clone size: once; D gene: -; V gene: TRBV15; CDR3 DNA: TGTGCCACCAGCAGAGGCGGTGGCTCCTACGAGCAGTACTTC; CDR3 protein: CATSRGGGSYEQYF
J gene: TRBJ2-7; clone size: -; D gene: TRBD2; V gene: TRBV18; CDR3 DNA: TGTGCCAGCTCACCAGAGGGACTAGCGGGAGGTTACGAGCAGTACTTC; CDR3 protein: CASSPEGLAGGYEQYF
J gene: TRBJ2-7; clone size: -; D gene: TRBD1; V gene: TRBV7-9; CDR3 DNA: TGTGCCAGCAGCTATGGTGGACAGGGCGTGGGCGAGCAGTACTTC; CDR3 protein: CASSYGGQGVGEQYF
J gene: TRBJ1-5; clone size: -; D gene: TRBD1; V gene: TRBV6-1; CDR3 DNA: TGTGCCAGCAGTGAAGGGCCAGGGGGTCAGCCCCAGCATTTT; CDR3 protein: CASSEGPGGQPQHF
J gene: TRBJ2-7; clone size: -; D gene: TRBD1; V gene: TRBV19; CDR3 DNA: TGTGCCAGTAGTCCTTACAGGGGGCCTTCCTACGAGCAGTACTTC; CDR3 protein: CASSPYRGPSYEQYF
J gene: TRBJ1-1; clone size: -; D gene: -; V gene: TRBV2; CDR3 DNA: TGTGCCAGCCGGGGGGGGGAAGAGGGGAACACTGAAGCTTTCTTT; CDR3 protein: CASRGGEEGNTEAFF
J gene: TRBJ1-2; clone size: -; D gene: -; V gene: TRBV10-3; CDR3 DNA: TGTGCCATCAGTGAGTCCAGCTATGGCTACACCTTC; CDR3 protein: CAISESSYGYTF
J gene: TRBJ2-7; clone size: -; D gene: -; V gene: TRBV4-1; CDR3 DNA: TGCGCCAGCAGCCAAGTAGCTACAGGGCTTGACGAGCAGTACTTC; CDR3 protein: CASSQVATGLDEQYF
J gene: TRBJ2-1; clone size: -; D gene: -; V gene: TRBV7-9; CDR3 DNA: TGTGCCAGCAGCCCGCGGGACGTTGGTCCCAATGAGCAGTTCTTC; CDR3 protein: CASSPRDVGPNEQFF
J gene: TRBJ2-5; clone size: -; D gene: -; V gene: TRBV23-1; CDR3 DNA: TGCGCCAGCATGACAGCGGGCCTCCCCCAAGAGACCCAGTACTTC; CDR3 protein: CASMTAGLPQETQYF
J gene: TRBJ1-1; clone size: -; D gene: -; V gene: TRBV5-1; CDR3 DNA: TGCGCCAGCAGCCCCCCCGGGACTGAAGCTTTCTTT; CDR3 protein: CASSPPGTEAFF
J gene: TRBJ2-5; clone size: -; D gene: TRBD2; V gene: TRBV7-2; CDR3 DNA: TGTGCCAGCAGCCGGGGACTAGCGGGAGGGCGGGAGACCCAGTACTTC; CDR3 protein: CASSRGLAGGRETQYF
J gene: TRBJ1-2; clone size: -; D gene: TRBD1; V gene: TRBV28; CDR3 DNA: TGTGCCAGCAGATCGACAGGGGCTGGCTACACCTTC; CDR3 protein: CASRSTGAGYTF
J gene: TRBJ1-4; clone size: -; D gene: -; V gene: TRBV7-6; CDR3 DNA: TGTGCCAGCAGCTTAGATCGGGGTTTGACTAATGAAAAACTGTTTTTT; CDR3 protein: CASSLDRGLTNEKLFF
J gene: TRBJ1-5; clone size: -; D gene: TRBD1; V gene: TRBV6-1; CDR3 DNA: TGTGCCAGCAGTGTCCCGGCGACAGGGGTAGGTCAGCCCCAGCATTTT; CDR3 protein: CASSVPATGVGQPQHF
J gene: TRBJ2-2; clone size: medium-sized; D gene: TRBD1; V gene: TRBV6-5; CDR3 DNA: TGTGCCAGCAGTTACACCACAGGGGAACCCGGGGAGCTGTTTTTT; CDR3 protein: CASSYTTGEPGELFF
J gene: TRBJ1-4; clone size: -; D gene: -; V gene: TRBV10-3; CDR3 DNA: TGTGCCATCAGTGAGTCTTTGGAAGGGGGTGAAAAACTGTTTTTT; CDR3 protein: CAISESLEGGEKLFF
J gene: TRBJ2-4; clone size: few; D gene: TRBD1; V gene: TRBV5-6; CDR3 DNA: TGTGCCAGCAGTAGAGGACAGGAAAACATTCAGTACTTC; CDR3 protein: CASSRGQENIQYF
J gene: TRBJ2-2; clone size: -; D gene: TRBD2; V gene: TRBV6-5; CDR3 DNA: TGTGCCAGCAGTTACTCGGCTAGCGGAGTCACCGGGGAGCTGTTTTTT; CDR3 protein: CASSYSASGVTGELFF
J gene: TRBJ2-2; clone size: -; D gene: TRBD2; V gene: TRBV2; CDR3 DNA: TGTGCCAGCACGCGGCGGGGGGGCACCGGGGAGCTGTTTTTT; CDR3 protein: CASTRRGGTGELFF
J gene: TRBJ2-1; clone size: few; D gene: TRBD2; V gene: TRBV28; CDR3 DNA: TGTGCCAGCAGTTTACTACGCAGACTAGCGGGAGGGCGAGAGAATGAGCAGTTCTTC; CDR3 protein: CASSLLRRLAGGRENEQFF
J gene: TRBJ2-6; clone size: many; D gene: -; V gene: TRBV4-1; CDR3 DNA: TGCGCCAGCAGCCAAGACAGGGGCTCTGGGGCCAACGTCCTGACTTTC; CDR3 protein: CASSQDRGSGANVLTF
J gene: TRBJ2-3; clone size: -; D gene: TRBD1; V gene: TRBV19; CDR3 DNA: TGTGCCAGTAGCCTAACGGACAGGGGTTTCTCGGATACGCAGTATTTT; CDR3 protein: CASSLTDRGFSDTQYF
J gene: TRBJ1-4; clone size: -; D gene: -; V gene: TRBV2; CDR3 DNA: TGTGCCAGCAGTGCCTTTCAGGGAACTGAAAAACTGTTTTTT; CDR3 protein: CASSAFQGTEKLFF
J gene: TRBJ1-4; clone size: -; D gene: TRBD1; V gene: TRBV9; CDR3 DNA: TGTGCCAGCAGCGTAGGTGGGACAGGGATTGATGAAAAACTGTTTTTT; CDR3 protein: CASSVGGTGIDEKLFF
J gene: TRBJ2-7; clone size: -; D gene: -; V gene: TRBV6-1; CDR3 DNA: TGTGCCAGCAGTGAAAGACGGGGAGGCCTCTACGAGCAGTACTTC; CDR3 protein: CASSERRGGLYEQYF
J gene: TRBJ2-3; clone size: -; D gene: -; V gene: TRBV28; CDR3 DNA: -; CDR3 protein: CASILGGSYTQYF
J gene: TRBJ1-2; clone size: -; D gene: -; V gene: TRBV27; CDR3 DNA: TGTGCCAGCAGTTTAGTCGAATCGGGATTCCCCGGTGGCTACACCTTC; CDR3 protein: CASSLVESGFPGGYTF
J gene: TRBJ2-7; clone size: few; D gene: TRBD1; V gene: TRBV27; CDR3 DNA: TGTGCCAGCAGTCGTACAGGGGGCGAATCCTACGAGCAGTACTTC; CDR3 protein: CASSRTGGESYEQYF
J gene: TRBJ2-7; clone size: -; D gene: -; V gene: TRBV27; CDR3 DNA: TGTGCCAGCAGTTTACGGGGATACGAGCAGTACTTC; CDR3 protein: CASSLRGYEQYF
J gene: TRBJ2-1; clone size: -; D gene: -; V gene: TRBV7-9; CDR3 DNA: TGTGCCAGCAGCTTAGCAGGGAGCTCCTACAATGAGCAGTTCTTC; CDR3 protein: CASSLAGSSYNEQFF
J gene: TRBJ1-2; clone size: -; D gene: -; V gene: TRBV5-1; CDR3 DNA: TGCGCCAGCAGCTTGAACAGGGCGGCTGGCTACACCTTC; CDR3 protein: CASSLNRAAGYTF
J gene: TRBJ2-7; clone size: -; D gene: -; V gene: TRBV2; CDR3 DNA: TGTGCCAGCAGTGAACCCGAATCCTACGAGCAGTACTTC; CDR3 protein: CASSEPESYEQYF
J gene: TRBJ2-5; clone size: -; D gene: TRBD1; V gene: TRBV7-9; CDR3 DNA: TGTTCCAGCAGCCGGCAATTTGGGACAGCTGAAACAGAGACCCAGTACTTC; CDR3 protein: CSSSRQFGTAETETQYF
J gene: TRBJ2-4; clone size: -; D gene: -; V gene: TRBV7-2; CDR3 DNA: TGTGCCAGCAGCTTGATCGTTGCGGGAAACCCCCAGAACATTCAGTACTTC; CDR3 protein: CASSLIVAGNPQNIQYF
J gene: TRBJ2-6; clone size: few; D gene: -; V gene: TRBV12-5; CDR3 DNA: TGTGCTAGTGGTTCCGACAGACCCTCTGGGGCCAACGTCCTGACTTTC; CDR3 protein: CASGSDRPSGANVLTF
J gene: TRBJ2-6; clone size: few; D gene: -; V gene: TRBV4-2; CDR3 DNA: TGTGCCAGCAGCTCTGCCCGGAGAGACTCTGGGGCCAACGTCCTGACTTTC; CDR3 protein: CASSSARRDSGANVLTF
J gene: TRBJ1-1; clone size: -; D gene: -; V gene: TRBV18; CDR3 DNA: TGTGCCAGCTCACGATTCGACACTTGGGCTGAAGCTTTCTTT; CDR3 protein: CASSRFDTWAEAFF
J gene: TRBJ2-2; clone size: -; D gene: -; V gene: TRBV10-2; CDR3 DNA: TGCGCCAGCAGCCTCAACACCGGGGAGCTGTTTTTT; CDR3 protein: CASSLNTGELFF
J gene: TRBJ2-3; clone size: -; D gene: -; V gene: TRBV2; CDR3 DNA: TGTGCCAGCAGTTTCAGACACACAGATACGCAGTATTTT; CDR3 protein: CASSFRHTDTQYF
J gene: TRBJ2-2; clone size: -; D gene: -; V gene: TRBV10-1; CDR3 DNA: TGCGCCAGCAGTGAGCCTAGCGCGAACACCGGGGAGCTGTTTTTT; CDR3 protein: CASSEPSANTGELFF
J gene: TRBJ1-1; clone size: -; D gene: TRBD1; V gene: TRBV19; CDR3 DNA: TGTGCCAGTAGTCTCCGGGACAGGGGGCTCACTGAAGCTTTCTTT; CDR3 protein: CASSLRDRGLTEAFF
J gene: TRBJ2-7; clone size: -; D gene: -; V gene: TRBV5-1; CDR3 DNA: TGCGCCAGCAGCCAAACTCGATACGAGCAGTACTTC; CDR3 protein: CASSQTRYEQYF
J gene: TRBJ2-1; clone size: -; D gene: TRBD2; V gene: TRBV27; CDR3 DNA: TGTGCCAGCAGTTCCCGGACTAGTCCCGATGAGCAGTTCTTC; CDR3 protein: CASSSRTSPDEQFF
J gene: TRBJ2-6; clone size: -; D gene: TRBD1; V gene: TRBV7-9; CDR3 DNA: TGTGCCAGCAGCTTACTACAGGGGTTCGGTGGGGCCAACGTCCTGACTTTC; CDR3 protein: CASSLLQGFGGANVLTF
J gene: TRBJ2-5; clone size: few; D gene: TRBD1; V gene: TRBV15; CDR3 DNA: TGTGCCACCAGCAGAGAGCCGATGGGACAGGGGCAAGAGACCCAGTACTTC; CDR3 protein: CATSREPMGQGQETQYF